Each of the 32 T cell receptor beta chains below was sequenced from the same sample in a study of post-analysis software for immune sequencing data. Findings of the study overall: Comparison of patients with controls showed 5 or 6 TRBV segments more frequent in patients, TRBV5-6, TRBV5-1 and TRBV20-1 among them.

Unique molecular identifiers were carried by the TCR beta cDNA libraries. TCRdb processed the PCR reads anew with MiXCR; each CDR3 protein has one entry. This sample yields over 700,000 distinct CDR3 sequences, of which just under 30% are seen a single time; 0.5% to 0.6% belongs to the top ten. Their recognized antigens are unknown. Sequenced: blood. Receptors were obtained from a girl under 18 with multiple sclerosis.

The chain recombines TRBV2 with TRBJ2-2; no firm D call. The ends were cut back, 7 bases at V and 1 base at J, with 13 bases in the middle. From germline, CDR1 is SNHLY and CDR2 FYNNEI. The CDR3 extends over 15 amino acids. The CDR3 bases are TGTGCCAGCACTAACGATAGGGTGAACACCGGGGAGCTGTTTTTT. This codes for CASTNDRVNTGELFF.

The chain combines TRBV20-1 with TRBJ2-1; TRBD1 matches 9 bases. The J segment lost 9 bases and the V segment lost 3 bases, leaving 9 bases of the junction unmatched. The germline V gene encodes CDR1 DFQATT and CDR2 SNEGSKA (reference sequence). CDR3 size: 14 residues. The DNA for the CDR3 is TGCAGTGCTAGGGGGGGACAGGGAAGGGGTGAGCAGTTCTTC. Translated, it gives CSARGGQGRGEQFF.

This clonotype was seen a handful of times. The V and J genes are TRBV7-8 and TRBJ1-4; tentative D call: TRBD1 (6 bases). From germline, CDR1 is SGHVS and CDR2 FQNEAQ. CDR3 length: 16 residues. V was cut by 3 bases and J by 8 bases, with 19 bases left in between. CDR3 coding DNA: TGTGCCAGCAGCTTGGGGGCGGCCGGAGGCGGGGAAAAACTGTTTTTT. Its translation is CASSLGAAGGGEKLFF.

This chain joins TRBV6-2 or TRBV6-3 and TRBJ2-1, with D hard to call. The germline V gene has CDR1 MNHEY and CDR2 SVGEGT. Deletions cut 1 base from V and 10 bases from J, with 8 bases between. The CDR3 is made up of 12 amino acids. DNA of the CDR3: TGTGCCAGCAGTTACTGGGGTTCCGAGCAGTTCTTC. It is translated as CASSYWGSEQFF.

Only a few counts were recorded for this clonotype. The chain links TRBV10-3 to TRBJ2-1; tentatively, D is TRBD1 or TRBD2 (6 bases each). This CDR3 is built from 14 residues. V was pared by 2 bases and J by 15 bases, with 20 bases between. Germline CDR1 ENHRY, CDR2 SYGVKD. The CDR3 region is CAISEGTRQAAPFF. DNA for the CDR3: TGTGCCATCAGTGAGGGGACTCGACAGGCGGCGCCGTTCTTC.

The genes are TRBV9 and TRBJ2-7, with TRBD1 identical over 8 bases. Looked up from germline, CDR1 is SGDLS and CDR2 is YYNGEE. V shed 3 bases, J shed 2 bases, and the junction held 10 bases outside the gene matches. The CDR3 extends over 16 amino acids. The CDR3 DNA reads as TGTGCCAGCAGCGCGACAGGGGCGGCCGGCCCCTACGAGCAGTACTTC. This codes for CASSATGAAGPYEQYF. Full variable domain (remainder filled in from reference TRBV9 and TRBJ2-7): DSGVTQTPKHLITATGQRVTLRCSPRSGDLSVYWYQQSLDQGLQFLIQYYNGEERAKGNILERFSAQQFPDLHSELNLSSLELGDSALYFCASSATGAAGPYEQYFGPGTRLTVT.

This chain connects TRBV11-2 to TRBJ2-1; 7 nucleotides agree with TRBD2. Germline V gene data show CDR1 as SGHAT and CDR2 as FQNNGV. CDR3 length: 15 amino acids. Germline trimming cut 4 bases from V and 10 bases from J; bases unmatched to any gene: 13. CDR3 residues: CASSWTRRGAVEQFF. The CDR3 nucleotides are TGTGCCAGCAGCTGGACTAGACGAGGGGCAGTAGAGCAGTTCTTC.

V and J are TRBV20-1 and TRBJ1-4; 10 positions match TRBD1. The CDR3 is made up of 16 amino acids. Germline-derived CDR1 and CDR2 are DFQATT and SNEGSKA (reference sequence). J lost 7 bases, V lost 1 base, and 9 bases had no gene match. Written as DNA, the CDR3 is TGCAGTGCTAGAGGTCGGGGGACAGGGGATGGTGAAAAACTGTTTTTT. Translated, it gives CSARGRGTGDGEKLFF.

The chain is built from TRBV6-1 and TRBJ1-5; 11 nucleotides align to TRBD1. The CDR3 spans 15 residues. Germline lookup yields CDR1 MNHNS and CDR2 SASEGT. With 4 bases clipped from V and 2 bases from J, the junction kept 1 base outside the gene matches. In DNA form, the CDR3 reads TGTGCCAGCAGTGGGGACAGGGGGGGCAATCAGCCCCAGCATTTT. This gives the protein CASSGDRGGNQPQHF.

This clonotype was counted between two and nine times. The chain recombines TRBV11-2 with TRBJ2-7; perhaps TRBD1 as D (5 bases). The CDR3 sequence is 15 residues long. V gave up 4 bases and J gave up 0 bases, with 13 bases separating them. Germline V gene sequence: CDR1 SGHAT, CDR2 FQNNGV. In DNA, the CDR3 is TGTGCCAGCAGCTCTCCAGGGATTTACTCCTACGAGCAGTACTTC. Translation: CASSSPGIYSYEQYF.

The chain joins TRBV9 to TRBJ1-5, with 9 positions matching TRBD1. V shed 3 bases, J shed 5 bases, and the junction held 6 bases outside the gene matches. The CDR3 totals 15 residues. CDR1 and CDR2 from the germline V gene are SGDLS and YYNGEE. The CDR3: CASSAGTGRDQPQHF. The DNA for the CDR3 is TGTGCCAGCAGCGCGGGGACAGGGAGGGATCAGCCCCAGCATTTT.

Only a few counts were recorded for this clonotype. This chain links TRBV7-8 with TRBJ1-5; D remains ambiguous. Germline V CDR1 and CDR2: SGHVS, FQNEAQ. The CDR3 loop spans 16 amino acids. V lost 3 bases, J lost 3 bases, and 15 bases lay in between. The CDR3 region has the DNA TGTGCCAGCAGCTTGACGGGCCACGCCATCAATCAGCCCCAGCATTTT. Residues: CASSLTGHAINQPQHF. Full variable domain (remainder filled in from reference TRBV7-8 and TRBJ1-5): GAGVSQSPRYKVAKRGQDVALRCDPISGHVSLFWYQQALGQGPEFLTYFQNEAQLDKSGLPSDRFFAERPEGSVSTLKIQRTQQEDSAVYLCASSLTGHAINQPQHFGDGTRLSIL.

This clonotype was seen only a few times. J is TRBJ2-7 and V is TRBV20-1; 9 bases are shared with TRBD1. CDR1 is DFQATT, CDR2 SNEGSKA, per germline (reference sequence). CDR3 length equals 13 residues. V shed 6 bases and J 9 bases; nucleotides not matched to a gene: 12. CDR3 loop: CSASRTGVPGQYF. CDR3 coding DNA: TGCAGTGCCTCCAGGACAGGGGTCCCAGGGCAGTACTTC.

Regarding this clonotype: At one of its ends the junction is not consistent with the germline gene, which may arise from a read error. The chain recombines TRBV5-6 with TRBJ2-5, with D maybe TRBD1 (5 bases). The CDR3 length is 12 residues. The germline gives CDR1 SGHDT, CDR2 YYEEEE. The CDR3 spells CASSFGRQTRYF. CDR3 in DNA: TGTGCCAGCAGCTTCGGACGACAGACCCGGTACTTC.

V gene TRBV28 combines with J gene TRBJ1-4, with TRBD1 matching over 7 bases. This CDR3 is 12 amino acids long. J lost 6 bases, V lost 6 bases, and 1 base had no gene match. Germline-derived CDR1 and CDR2 are MDHEN and SYDVKM. CDR3 bases: TGTGCCAGCAGCACAGGGGATGAAAAACTGTTTTTT. Protein: CASSTGDEKLFF.

The chain employs TRBV5-1 and TRBJ1-1; D gene uncertain. The CDR3 sequence is 17 residues long. In germline, CDR1 is SGHRS, CDR2 YFSETQ. Trimming removed 0 bases from V and 3 bases from J, with 18 bases in between. The CDR3 here is CASSLGRAPTPYTEAFF. The CDR3, as DNA: TGCGCCAGCAGCTTGGGTAGGGCACCCACACCCTACACTGAAGCTTTCTTT.

The chain joins TRBV25-1 to TRBJ2-6; D remains ambiguous. This CDR3 contains 15 residues. V was pared by 8 bases and J by 0 bases, with 11 bases between. Germline lookup yields CDR1 MGHDK and CDR2 SYGVNS. In DNA, the CDR3 is TGTGCCAGCCAGCACGGTAGCTCTGGGGCCAACGTCCTGACTTTC. Translated: CASQHGSSGANVLTF.

This clonotype was observed once. DNA for the CDR3: TGTGCCAGCATGCGCCTCGGGGGACTAGGCGAGACCCAGTACTTC. Amino acids: CASMRLGGLGETQYF. V and J are TRBV11-2 and TRBJ2-5, with 8 bases lining up with TRBD2. V dropped 7 bases and J dropped 5; count of bases not matched to a gene: 12. The length of the CDR3 is 15 residues. The germline CDR1 and CDR2 sequences are SGHAT and FQNNGV.

The chain has TRBV5-1 and TRBJ2-1; 11 nucleotides line up with TRBD2. J was trimmed by 10 bases and V by 4 bases; bases with no gene match: 10. Looked up from germline, CDR1 is SGHRS and CDR2 is YFSETQ. This CDR3 is built from 15 residues. The CDR3 reads CASSVQLAGAVEQFF. In nucleotides, the CDR3 is TGCGCCAGCAGCGTCCAACTAGCGGGAGCGGTGGAGCAGTTCTTC.

This sequence joins TRBV20-1 and TRBJ1-2; perhaps TRBD1 as D (5 bases). CDR1 and CDR2 (germline): DFQATT, SNEGSKA (reference sequence). The CDR3 is 14 amino acids. The V end was cut by 0 bases, the J end by 4 bases, with 12 bases between. The CDR3 sequence: CSARDRRGAYGYTF. CDR3 sequence (DNA): TGCAGTGCTAGAGACCGGAGGGGCGCCTATGGCTACACCTTC.

The chain is built from TRBV5-1 and TRBJ2-1, with no clear D. The V end lost 0 bases, the J end lost 3 bases, and 7 bases lay between the germline ends. Germline V gives CDR1 SGHRS, CDR2 YFSETQ. This CDR3 is built from 14 residues. Here the CDR3 reads CASSLEDDYNEQFF. The CDR3 bases are TGCGCCAGCAGCTTGGAGGACGACTACAATGAGCAGTTCTTC.

The V and J genes are TRBV29-1 and TRBJ1-6; D is unresolved. The CDR3 is made up of 13 amino acids. Deletions cut 5 bases from V and 8 bases from J, with 13 bases between. Germline loops: CDR1 SQVTM, CDR2 ANQGSEA. CDR3 loop: CSVRAAGDSPLHF. Here the CDR3 DNA reads TGCAGCGTTAGGGCGGCAGGTGATTCACCCCTCCACTTT.

For this clonotype: A read error may account for a junction end that differs from germline. V usage is TRBV4-3 and J usage is TRBJ2-7; 7 positions match TRBD1. The J call may be incorrect, as the DNA end agrees better with TRBJ2-5. The CDR3 covers 17 residues. Germline assignment: CDR1 LGHNA and CDR2 YSLEER. CDR3 DNA sequence: TGCGCCTGCAGCCACCATCGGGGCGAAGGGGGCCCAGAGACCCAGTACTTC. It specifies CACSHHRGEGGPETQYF.

V usage is TRBV2 and J usage is TRBJ1-5; 10 bases are a match to TRBD1. Germline V lookup: CDR1 SNHLY, CDR2 FYNNEI. The CDR3 extends over 16 amino acids. V lost 5 bases, J lost 4 bases, and 8 bases stayed unmatched. The CDR3 nucleotides read TGTGCCAGCAGTAGCCCGACAGGGGGCGGGAATCAGCCCCAGCATTTT. Protein product: CASSSPTGGGNQPQHF.

The rearrangement joins TRBV20-1 to TRBJ2-1; 10 positions match TRBD2. The CDR3 is 12 residues long. Germline values: CDR1 DFQATT, CDR2 SNEGSKA (reference sequence). CDR3: CRFLAGANEQFF. Here the CDR3 DNA reads TGCAGGTTCCTAGCGGGAGCCAATGAGCAGTTCTTC.

This chain links TRBV28 with TRBJ1-4; 9 bases match TRBD1. Germline CDR1 and CDR2: MDHEN and SYDVKM. V was clipped by 4 bases and J by 8 bases; unmatched bases: 8. CDR3 length equals 15 residues. DNA for the CDR3: TGTGCCAGCAGTTCCTTACAGGGGGCGTTGGAAAAACTGTTTTTT. Translating it yields CASSSLQGALEKLFF. The variable domain in full, with the rest retrieved from reference TRBV28 and TRBJ1-4, is DVKVTQSSRYLVKRTGEKVFLECVQDMDHENMFWYRQDPGLGLRLIYFSYDVKMKEKGDIPEGYSVSREKKERFSLILESASTNQTSMYLCASSSLQGALEKLFFGSGTQLSVL.

This clonotype showed up just a few times. The chain links TRBV12-3 or TRBV12-4 to TRBJ1-1; possibly TRBD1 for D (5 bases). The CDR3 length is 14 residues. V was clipped by 6 bases and J by 1 base, with 12 bases between them. The CDR3 is CASSALTGNTEAFF. For the CDR3, the DNA is TGTGCCAGCAGCGCCCTTACAGGGAACACTGAAGCTTTCTTT.

In this sample, this clonotype turned up a few times. This chain connects TRBV15 to TRBJ2-3; TRBD2 agrees at 11 bases. Trimming cost V 0 bases and J 2 bases; bases outside gene matches: 4. The CDR3 spans 17 residues. The germline V gene encodes CDR1 LNHNV and CDR2 YYDKDF (reference sequence). This chain's CDR3 is CATSRDLTSGATDTQYF. CDR3 nucleotide sequence: TGTGCCACCAGCAGAGATTTGACTAGCGGGGCCACAGATACGCAGTATTTT.

This clonotype was counted a few times. CDR3 loop: CASSWGQRGSVGTQYF. The CDR3 region has the DNA TGCGCCAGCAGCTGGGGCCAGCGGGGTTCCGTCGGGACCCAGTACTTC. The chain uses TRBV5-1 and TRBJ2-5; 7 bases line up with TRBD2. CDR1 SGHRS and CDR2 YFSETQ come from the germline V gene. The trim removed 3 bases at V and 7 bases at J, leaving 15 bases unmatched. CDR3 length equals 16 residues.

This clonotype appeared a few times. V usage is TRBV29-1 and J usage is TRBJ1-2; the match to TRBD1 covers 8 bases. Losses at the gene ends were 1 base for V and 8 bases for J; bases not matched to a gene: 6. The germline CDR1 and CDR2 sequences are SQVTM and ANQGSEA. CDR3 length equals 13 residues. CDR3 DNA: TGCAGCGTTGAAGTCAGGGGGCGGAAGGGCTACACCTTC. This codes for CSVEVRGRKGYTF.

This clonotype was seen only once. This chain links TRBV5-1 with TRBJ2-5; possible D gene TRBD2, 5 bases. The V and J ends lost 4 bases and 2 bases respectively, with 12 bases between them. Germline V gives CDR1 SGHRS, CDR2 YFSETQ. The CDR3 is 14 residues long. The CDR3 spells CASSTRTDQETQYF. CDR3 coding DNA: TGCGCCAGCAGCACCAGGACTGATCAAGAGACCCAGTACTTC.

The chain recombines TRBV7-9 with TRBJ1-4, with 7 bases fitting TRBD1. The CDR3 extends over 15 amino acids. Germline CDR1 reads SEHNR; CDR2 reads FQNEAQ (reference sequence). J was trimmed by 8 bases and V by 1 base; bases with no gene match: 7. This CDR3 is CASSLVQGVREKLFF. The CDR3 DNA reads TGTGCCAGCAGCTTAGTTCAGGGGGTCCGGGAAAAACTGTTTTTT.